This T cell receptor (beta chain) was documented in a study of CD4 T cells in relation to SARS-CoV-2 and coronaviruses. The overall study: TCR beta CDR3s were sequenced after roughly 10-day antigen culture of PBMCs. Two subjects were Hispanic; patients were roughly 8 males and a few females. Study-level points and caveats: Samples before the pandemic and after infection were not matched within any donor.

Naive or memory CD4+ cells were cultured 1:1 with T cell-depleted PBMCs plus CEF. This clone was seen only a few times. Its antigen remains unknown. The assay was immunoSEQ multiplex PCR, and TCRdb's table has in-frame clones only and misses some. The sample includes tens of thousands of clones, approximately 80% seen only once; the top ten take about 1.5%. The germline V gene has CDR1 MGHRA and CDR2 YSYEKL. The CDR3 spans 14 residues. Trimming cost V 1 base and J 3 bases, with 10 bases left between them. The V call is TRBV4-1, the J call TRBJ2-7, with unresolved D. Input material: naive CD4+ T cells from PBMCs, cultured in vitro. Subset specified: naive CD4+ T cells isolated by negative enrichment. The receptor was derived from an adult with COVID-19. CDR3 loop: CASSQGGNYYEQYF. CDR3 nucleotides: TGCGCCAGCAGCCAAGGAGGAAATTACTACGAGCAGTACTTC.